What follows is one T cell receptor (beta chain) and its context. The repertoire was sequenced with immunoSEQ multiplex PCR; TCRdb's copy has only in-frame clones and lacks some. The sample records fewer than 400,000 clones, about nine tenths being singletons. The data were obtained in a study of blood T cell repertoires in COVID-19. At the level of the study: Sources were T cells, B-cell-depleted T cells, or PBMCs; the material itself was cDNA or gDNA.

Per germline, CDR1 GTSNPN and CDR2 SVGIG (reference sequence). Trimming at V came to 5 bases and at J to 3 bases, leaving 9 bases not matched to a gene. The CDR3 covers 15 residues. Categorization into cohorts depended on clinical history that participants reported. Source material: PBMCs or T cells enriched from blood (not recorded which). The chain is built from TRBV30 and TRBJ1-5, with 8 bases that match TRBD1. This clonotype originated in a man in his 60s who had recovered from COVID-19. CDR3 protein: CAWESRQGINQPQHF. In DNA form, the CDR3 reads TGTGCCTGGGAATCCCGACAGGGGATCAATCAGCCCCAGCATTTT.